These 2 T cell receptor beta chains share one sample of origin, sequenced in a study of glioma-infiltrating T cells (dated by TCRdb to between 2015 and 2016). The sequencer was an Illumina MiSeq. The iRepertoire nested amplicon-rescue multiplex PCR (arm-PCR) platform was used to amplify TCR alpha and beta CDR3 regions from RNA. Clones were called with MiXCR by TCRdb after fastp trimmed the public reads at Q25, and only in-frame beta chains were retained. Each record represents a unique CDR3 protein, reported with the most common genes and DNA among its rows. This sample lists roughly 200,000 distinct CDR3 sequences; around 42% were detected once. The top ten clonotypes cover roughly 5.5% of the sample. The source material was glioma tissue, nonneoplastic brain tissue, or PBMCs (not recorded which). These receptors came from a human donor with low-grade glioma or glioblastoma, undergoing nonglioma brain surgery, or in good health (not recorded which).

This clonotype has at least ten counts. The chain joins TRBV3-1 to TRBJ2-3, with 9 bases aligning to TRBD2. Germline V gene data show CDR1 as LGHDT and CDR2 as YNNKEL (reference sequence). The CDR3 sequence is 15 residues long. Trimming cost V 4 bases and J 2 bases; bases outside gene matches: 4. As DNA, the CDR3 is TGTGCCAGCAGCCGCCTAGCGGGAAACACAGATACGCAGTATTTT. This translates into CASSRLAGNTDTQYF.

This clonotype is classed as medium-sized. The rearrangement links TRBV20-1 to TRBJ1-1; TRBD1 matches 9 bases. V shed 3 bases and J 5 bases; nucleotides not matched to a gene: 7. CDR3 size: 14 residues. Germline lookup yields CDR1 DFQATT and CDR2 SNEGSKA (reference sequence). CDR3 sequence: CSASRGTGLTEAFF. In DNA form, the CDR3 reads TGCAGTGCTAGCCGCGGGACAGGGCTTACTGAAGCTTTCTTT.